This paragraph covers one T cell receptor beta chain sequence. Its cognate antigen is unknown. Clinical symptoms, serum thyroxine, TRAb, thyroid ultrasound and orbital computed tomography established diagnosis. Germline CDR1 reads ENHRY; CDR2 reads SYGVKD. Trimming removed 2 bases at V and 3 bases at J, with 14 bases between. The CDR3 has 16 residues. The entry originates in a study of T cells in Graves' hyperthyroidism and ophthalmopathy. Researchers took RNA transcripts and amplified the TCR beta CDR3 regions from them. RT-PCR in the first round (using the HTBI primer set) targeted the TCR CDR3. TCRdb reprocessed the multiplex PCR reads with MiXCR, giving one entry per CDR3 protein. The sample holds about 640,000 distinct CDR3 sequences, 45% seen once. Study-level findings and limits: In blood, most of the thyroid clonotypes expanded above 0.001 were also present. The model made its ophthalmopathy prediction, and onset followed a median around 6.5 months later.

Input material: peripheral blood or thyroid tissue (not recorded which). The clonotype comes from an adult man with Graves' disease, either hyperthyroidism or ophthalmopathy (not recorded which). The chain uses TRBV10-3 and TRBJ1-3; tentative D call: TRBD1 (6 bases). The CDR3 reads CAISEDRPEVGNTIYF. DNA of the CDR3: TGTGCCATCAGTGAGGACAGGCCTGAGGTTGGAAACACCATATATTTT.